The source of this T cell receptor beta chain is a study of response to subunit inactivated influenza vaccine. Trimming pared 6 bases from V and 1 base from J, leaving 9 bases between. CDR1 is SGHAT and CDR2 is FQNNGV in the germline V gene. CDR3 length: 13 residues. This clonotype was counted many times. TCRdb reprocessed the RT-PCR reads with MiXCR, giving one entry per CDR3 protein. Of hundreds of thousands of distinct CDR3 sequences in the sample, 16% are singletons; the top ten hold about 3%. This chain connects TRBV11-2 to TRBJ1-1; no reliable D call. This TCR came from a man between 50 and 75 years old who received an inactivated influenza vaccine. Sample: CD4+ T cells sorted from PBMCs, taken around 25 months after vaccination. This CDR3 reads CASRLEQNTEAFF. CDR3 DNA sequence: TGTGCCAGCAGGCTCGAACAGAACACTGAAGCTTTCTTT.